This T cell receptor beta chain was captured in a study of T cells in Graves' hyperthyroidism and ophthalmopathy. This clonotype was detected many times. Its antigen is unknown. The CDR3 loop spans 21 amino acids. The germline V gene encodes CDR1 MDHEN and CDR2 SYDVKM. Trimming left V 5 bases short and J 4 bases short, with 32 bases between. Orbital computed tomography and thyroid ultrasound, together with serum TRAb and thyroxine and clinical symptoms, were used for diagnoses. Using around 10 ml of fresh peripheral blood, PBMCs were prepared. General study results and limits: By a 13 V-J model, ophthalmopathy was set apart from stable hyperthyroidism. Clonotypes that were expanded in thyroid above 0.001 mostly appeared in blood too.

TCR beta CDR3 region amplification was performed from RNA transcripts. Using the HTBI primer set, a first-round RT-PCR was run on the TCR CDR3. From the multiplex PCR reads, TCRdb called clonotypes with MiXCR, one entry per CDR3 protein. The repertoire holds fewer than 700,000 distinct CDR3 sequences, with roughly 16% as singletons. This TCR was sampled from a woman in her 30s with Graves' hyperthyroidism. The chain employs TRBV28 and TRBJ2-2; tentatively, D is TRBD1 or TRBD2 (9 bases each). Sequences were obtained from blood. This chain's CDR3 is CASSPPGTGWREGLITGELFF. The CDR3 nucleotides read TGTGCCAGCAGTCCACCGGGGACAGGGTGGCGGGAGGGCCTAATCACCGGGGAGCTGTTTTTT.